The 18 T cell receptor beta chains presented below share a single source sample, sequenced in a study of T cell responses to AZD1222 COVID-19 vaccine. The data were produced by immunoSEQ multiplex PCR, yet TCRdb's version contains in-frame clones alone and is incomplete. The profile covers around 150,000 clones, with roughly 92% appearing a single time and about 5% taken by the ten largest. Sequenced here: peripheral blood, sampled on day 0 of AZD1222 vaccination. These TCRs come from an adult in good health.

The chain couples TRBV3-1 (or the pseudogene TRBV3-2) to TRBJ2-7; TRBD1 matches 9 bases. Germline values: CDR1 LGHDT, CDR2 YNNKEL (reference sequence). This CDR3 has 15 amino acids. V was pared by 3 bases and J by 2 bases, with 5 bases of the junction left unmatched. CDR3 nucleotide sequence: TGTGCCAGCAGCCATCTCGGGACAGGGACCTACGAGCAGTACTTC. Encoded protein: CASSHLGTGTYEQYF.

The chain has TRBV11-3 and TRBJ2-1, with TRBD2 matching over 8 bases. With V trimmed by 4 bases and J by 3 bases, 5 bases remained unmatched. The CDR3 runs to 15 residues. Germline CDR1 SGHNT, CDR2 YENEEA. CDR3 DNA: TGTGCCAGCAGCTCGAGCGGGAGAAGCTACAATGAGCAGTTCTTC. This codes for CASSSSGRSYNEQFF.

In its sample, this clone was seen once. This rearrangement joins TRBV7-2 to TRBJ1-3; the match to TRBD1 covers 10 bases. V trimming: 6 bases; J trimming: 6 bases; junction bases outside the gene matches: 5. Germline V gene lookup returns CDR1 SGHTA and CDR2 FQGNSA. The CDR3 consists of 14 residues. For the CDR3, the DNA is TGTGCCAGCAGGACAGGGGGCAGCGAAAACACCATATATTTT. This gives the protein CASRTGGSENTIYF.

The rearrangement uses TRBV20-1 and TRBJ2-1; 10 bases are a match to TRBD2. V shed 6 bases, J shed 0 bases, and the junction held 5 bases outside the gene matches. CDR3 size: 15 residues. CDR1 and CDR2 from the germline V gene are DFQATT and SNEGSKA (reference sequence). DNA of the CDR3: TGCAGTGCGAGTAGCGGGAGGAGCTCCTACAATGAGCAGTTCTTC. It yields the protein CSASSGRSSYNEQFF.

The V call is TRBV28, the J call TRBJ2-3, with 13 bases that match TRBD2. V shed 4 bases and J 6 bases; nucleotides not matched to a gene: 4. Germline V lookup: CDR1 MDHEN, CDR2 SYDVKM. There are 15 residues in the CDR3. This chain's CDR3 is CASSWTSGRMDTQYF. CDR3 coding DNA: TGTGCCAGCAGTTGGACTAGCGGGAGAATGGATACGCAGTATTTT. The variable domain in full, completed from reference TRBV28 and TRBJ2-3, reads DVKVTQSSRYLVKRTGEKVFLECVQDMDHENMFWYRQDPGLGLRLIYFSYDVKMKEKGDIPEGYSVSREKKERFSLILESASTNQTSMYLCASSWTSGRMDTQYFGPGTRLTVL.

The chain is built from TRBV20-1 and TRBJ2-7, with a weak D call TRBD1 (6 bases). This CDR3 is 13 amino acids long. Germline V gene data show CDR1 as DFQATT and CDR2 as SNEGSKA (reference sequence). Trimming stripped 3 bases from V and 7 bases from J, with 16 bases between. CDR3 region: CSASMGADLEQYF. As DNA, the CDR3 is TGCAGTGCTAGTATGGGGGCAGATCTGGAGCAGTACTTC.

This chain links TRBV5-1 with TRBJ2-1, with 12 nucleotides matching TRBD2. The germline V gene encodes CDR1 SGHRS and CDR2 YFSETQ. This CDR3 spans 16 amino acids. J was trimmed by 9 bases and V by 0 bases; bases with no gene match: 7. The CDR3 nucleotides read TGCGCCAGCAGCTTGGTTGCTAGCGGGAGGGCGGGTGAGCAGTTCTTC. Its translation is CASSLVASGRAGEQFF. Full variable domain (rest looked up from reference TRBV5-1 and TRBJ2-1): KAGVTQTPRYLIKTRGQQVTLSCSPISGHRSVSWYQQTPGQGLQFLFEYFSETQRNKGNFPGRFSGRQFSNSRSEMNVSTLELGDSALYLCASSLVASGRAGEQFFGPGTRLTVL.

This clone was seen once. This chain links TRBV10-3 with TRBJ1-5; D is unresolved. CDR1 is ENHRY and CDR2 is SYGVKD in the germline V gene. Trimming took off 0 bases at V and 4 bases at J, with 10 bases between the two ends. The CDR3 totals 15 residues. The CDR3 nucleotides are TGTGCCATCAGTGAGTCGGGTCGGTTGAATCAGCCCCAGCATTTT. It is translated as CAISESGRLNQPQHF.

Written as DNA, the CDR3 is TGTGCCAGCTCACCAGGACTAGCGCCTGAGCAGTTCTTC. The encoded protein is CASSPGLAPEQFF. The chain employs TRBV18 and TRBJ2-1; 9 nucleotides agree with TRBD2. Germline V gene sequence: CDR1 KGHSH, CDR2 LQKENI. Trimming cost V 2 bases and J 9 bases; bases outside gene matches: 2. CDR3 length equals 13 residues.

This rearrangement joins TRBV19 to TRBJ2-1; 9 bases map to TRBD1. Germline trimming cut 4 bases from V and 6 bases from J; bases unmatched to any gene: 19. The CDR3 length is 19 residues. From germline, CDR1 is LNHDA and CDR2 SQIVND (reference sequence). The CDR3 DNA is TGTGCCAGTAGTACCCCCTCGGACAGGGGTGGTTTTAGTGGCAATGAGCAGTTCTTC. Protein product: CASSTPSDRGGFSGNEQFF.

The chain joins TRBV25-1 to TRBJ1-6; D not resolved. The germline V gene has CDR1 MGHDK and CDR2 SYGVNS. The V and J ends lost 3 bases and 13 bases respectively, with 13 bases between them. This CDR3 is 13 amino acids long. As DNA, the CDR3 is TGTGCCAGCAGTGAGGGTCCCGCGGGTCCCCTCCACTTT. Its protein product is CASSEGPAGPLHF.

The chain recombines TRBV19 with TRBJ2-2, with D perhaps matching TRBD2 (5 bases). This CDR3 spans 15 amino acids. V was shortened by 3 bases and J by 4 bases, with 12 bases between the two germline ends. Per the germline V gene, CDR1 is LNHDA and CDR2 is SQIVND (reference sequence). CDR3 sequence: CASSMRAGRTGELFF. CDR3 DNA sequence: TGTGCCAGTAGTATGCGGGCAGGCCGCACCGGGGAGCTGTTTTTT.

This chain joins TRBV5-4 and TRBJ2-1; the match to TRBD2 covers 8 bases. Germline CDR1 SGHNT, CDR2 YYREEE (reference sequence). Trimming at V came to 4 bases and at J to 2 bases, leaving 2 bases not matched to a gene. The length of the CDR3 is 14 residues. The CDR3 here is CASSLGGAYNEQFF. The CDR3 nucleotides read TGTGCCAGCAGCCTCGGGGGGGCCTACAATGAGCAGTTCTTC.

This CDR3 reads CASSQDGLPTGELFF. In nucleotides, the CDR3 is TGTGCCAGCAGCCAAGACGGACTACCCACCGGGGAGCTGTTTTTT. The chain employs TRBV3-1 (or the pseudogene TRBV3-2) and TRBJ2-2; a possible D gene is TRBD2 (6 bases). Germline CDR1 LGHDT, CDR2 YNNKEL (reference sequence). The V gene lost 0 bases and the J gene lost 4 bases, with 9 bases spanning the gap. CDR3 length: 15 amino acids.

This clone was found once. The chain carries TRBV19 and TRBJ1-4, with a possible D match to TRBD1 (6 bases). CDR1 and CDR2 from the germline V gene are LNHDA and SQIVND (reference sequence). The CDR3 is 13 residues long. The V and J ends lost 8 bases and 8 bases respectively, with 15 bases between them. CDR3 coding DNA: TGTGCCAGTTCCCAACAGGGCCGGGAAAAACTGTTTTTT. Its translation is CASSQQGREKLFF.

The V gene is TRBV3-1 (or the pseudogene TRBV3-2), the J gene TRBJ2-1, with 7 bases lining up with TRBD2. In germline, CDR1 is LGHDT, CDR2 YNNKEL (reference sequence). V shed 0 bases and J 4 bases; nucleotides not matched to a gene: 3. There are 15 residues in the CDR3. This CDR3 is CASSQDWGLYNEQFF. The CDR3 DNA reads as TGTGCCAGCAGCCAAGATTGGGGACTATACAATGAGCAGTTCTTC.

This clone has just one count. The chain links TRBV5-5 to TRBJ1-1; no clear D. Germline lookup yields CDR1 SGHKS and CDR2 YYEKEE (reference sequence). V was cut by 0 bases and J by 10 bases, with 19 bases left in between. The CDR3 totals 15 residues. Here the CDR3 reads CASSLDALGSLRAFF. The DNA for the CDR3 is TGTGCCAGCAGCTTGGATGCTCTGGGTTCCCTGAGAGCTTTCTTT.

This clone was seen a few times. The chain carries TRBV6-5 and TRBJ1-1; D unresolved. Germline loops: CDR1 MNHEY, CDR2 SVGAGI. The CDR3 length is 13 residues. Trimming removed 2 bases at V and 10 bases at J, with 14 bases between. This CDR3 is CASSYRLKDGAFF. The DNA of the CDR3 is TGTGCCAGCAGTTACCGACTAAAAGACGGAGCTTTCTTT.